The rows below give T cell receptor beta chains drawn from one sample of a study of cytomegalovirus exposure and HLA in healthy donors. TCRdb's table, derived via immunoSEQ multiplex PCR, lists solely in-frame clones and lacks some. The sample contains roughly 70,000 clones, roughly 79% of which appear only once. Sequences were obtained from PBMCs. These receptors were collected from a man aged 50 to 59 in good health and CMV-seronegative. Both conserved end residues are part of each CDR3.

v_gene	j_gene	CDR3aa
TRBV25-1	TRBJ2-3	CASSRAGGDRAQYF
TRBV30	TRBJ2-5	CAWNLAGGLETQYF
TRBV27	TRBJ1-2	CASSLSWRTGENGYTF
TRBV5-1	TRBJ2-3	CASSMGEGTGVKDTQYF
TRBV6-5	TRBJ2-7	CASSYGQAFTYEQYF
TRBV6-5	TRBJ1-2	CASSYTGYGYTF
TRBV4-3	TRBJ2-3	CASSQVAGNTQYF
TRBV4-1	TRBJ2-1	CASSTRTSGRAEQFF
TRBV18	TRBJ2-3	CASSQAGGTQYF
TRBV5-6	TRBJ2-7	CASSPIAGTYEQYF
TRBV9	TRBJ1-2	CASSGRFQRGGYTF
TRBV18	TRBJ1-1	CASSLAMNTEAFF
TRBV5-5	TRBJ1-6	CASSPRDSNSPLHF
TRBV5-6	TRBJ2-4	CASSFRGAKNIQYF
TRBV5-1	TRBJ2-1	CASSFTTRGDNEQFF
TRBV10-3	TRBJ1-5	CATNPGQSNQPQHF
TRBV28	TRBJ1-2	CASTPGGVGYTF
TRBV6-5	TRBJ2-1	CASSQGLEAYNEQFF
TRBV23-1	TRBJ1-5	CASSLGGGNQPQHF
TRBV7-9	TRBJ1-1	CASSTRQGGGAFF
TRBV11-2	TRBJ1-1	CASSLLAGGAFF
TRBV7-2	TRBJ2-1	CASSPQVRRGRSNEQFF
TRBV14	TRBJ1-4	CASSLTGVREKLFF
TRBV14	TRBJ2-4	CASSLLAKNIQYF
TRBV6-5	TRBJ1-4	CASSRGTTNEKLFF
TRBV27	TRBJ1-1	CASSSRQDLITEAFF
TRBV11-3	TRBJ2-2	CASSSRSTGNGELFF
TRBV7-9	TRBJ2-3	CASSRRETDTQYF
TRBV5-6	TRBJ1-4	CASSRRGTANEKLFF
TRBV7-8	TRBJ1-1	CASSLVPGMNTEAFF
TRBV28	TRBJ2-4	CASSLPGGDIQYF
TRBV5-8	TRBJ2-5	CASSRTGIWETQYF
TRBV19	TRBJ2-7	CASTASGTSLGEQYF
TRBV6-4	TRBJ1-1	CATLQGNTEAFF
TRBV5-4	TRBJ2-7	CASSPRGGAGGFYEQYF
TRBV2	TRBJ2-7	CASSGRLAGVLSYEQYF